A single sample is the source of the 23 T cell receptor beta chains below, sequenced in a study of cytomegalovirus exposure and HLA in healthy donors. 60 Vbeta and 13 Jbeta primers were used in PCR. Assay: immunoSEQ multiplex PCR; the TCRdb copy retains only in-frame clones and omits some. The data show more than 85,000 clones, around 10% seen once. Sequencing was performed on PBMCs. The receptors originated from a man in his fifties in good health and CMV-seropositive.

There are a few counts of this clone. CDR3 protein: CASTVKTSGRSAQYF. The CDR3 DNA follows: TGTGCCAGCACCGTTAAGACTAGCGGGAGAAGTGCGCAGTATTTT. This chain connects TRBV5-4 to TRBJ2-3; the match to TRBD2 covers 12 bases. Looked up from germline, CDR1 is SGHNT and CDR2 is YYREEE (reference sequence). The CDR3 sequence is 15 residues long. Unmatched junction bases numbered 12, after V lost 6 bases and J lost 10 bases. The variable domain in full, completed from reference TRBV5-4 and TRBJ2-3, reads ETGVTQSPTHLIKTRGQQVTLRCSSQSGHNTVSWYQQALGQGPQFIFQYYREEENGRGNFPPRFSGLQFPNYSSELNVNALELDDSALYLCASTVKTSGRSAQYFGPGTRLTVL.

This clone was found a few times. The chain couples TRBV19 to TRBJ1-4; TRBD1 is a possible D gene (6 bases). The CDR3 covers 13 residues. V was pared by 3 bases and J by 7 bases, with 9 bases between. CDR1 and CDR2 from the germline V gene are LNHDA and SQIVND (reference sequence). The CDR3 DNA is TGTGCCAGTAGTATGGGACAAATTGAAAAACTGTTTTTT. Its protein product is CASSMGQIEKLFF.

This clone was counted between two and nine times. The rearrangement links TRBV5-1 to TRBJ1-1; 7 bases match TRBD1. V lost 4 bases, J lost 0 bases, and 6 bases stayed unmatched. CDR1 and CDR2 (germline): SGHRS, YFSETQ. The CDR3 covers 15 residues. CDR3 coding DNA: TGCGCCAGCAGCCTGACAGGGACGGTGAACACTGAAGCTTTCTTT. It encodes CASSLTGTVNTEAFF.

The V and J genes are TRBV12-5 and TRBJ2-7; D gene unclear. Germline CDR1 is LGHNT and CDR2 is FRNRAP. V lost 7 bases to trimming and J lost 0 bases, with 10 bases between them. The CDR3 runs to 13 residues. The chain's CDR3 is CASDGGSSYEQYF. Here the CDR3 DNA reads TGTGCTAGTGACGGCGGAAGCTCCTACGAGCAGTACTTC.

V is TRBV10-3 and J is TRBJ1-3, with D perhaps matching TRBD1 (5 bases). Per germline, CDR1 ENHRY and CDR2 SYGVKD. The CDR3 is made up of 18 amino acids. V lost 0 bases and J lost 0, with 15 bases in between. Here the CDR3 DNA reads TGTGCCATCAGTGAGTCGTATTATGACAGACGCTCTGGAAACACCATATATTTT. This gives the protein CAISESYYDRRSGNTIYF.

The chain recombines TRBV4-1 with TRBJ2-1; 9 nucleotides match TRBD2. The trim removed 3 bases at V and 7 bases at J, leaving 7 bases unmatched. Germline CDR1 MGHRA, CDR2 YSYEKL. The CDR3 length is 15 residues. The DNA of the CDR3 is TGCGCCAGCAGCCAGGTAGCGGGAGTAATGAATGAGCAGTTCTTC. It specifies CASSQVAGVMNEQFF.

This clone was detected a few times. This sequence joins TRBV19 and TRBJ1-1; 10 nucleotides line up with TRBD1. CDR1 LNHDA and CDR2 SQIVND come from the germline V gene (reference sequence). The length of the CDR3 is 15 residues. J was trimmed by 4 bases and V by 6 bases; bases with no gene match: 8. In nucleotides, the CDR3 is TGTGCCAGTAGCCCCCGGGACAGGGGTGGCACTGAAGCTTTCTTT. This codes for CASSPRDRGGTEAFF.

There are many counts of this clone. The V and J genes are TRBV7-8 and TRBJ2-7; D uncertain. This CDR3 has 14 amino acids. Germline CDR1 and CDR2: SGHVS and FQNEAQ. Trimming removed 3 bases at V and 2 bases at J, with 11 bases between. The CDR3 DNA reads as TGTGCCAGCAGCTTTGGCCGATTTACCTACGAGCAGTACTTC. Its translation is CASSFGRFTYEQYF.

The chain recombines TRBV5-1 with TRBJ1-6; D gene uncertain. This CDR3 has 15 amino acids. Germline V gives CDR1 SGHRS, CDR2 YFSETQ. Trimming took off 0 bases at V and 7 bases at J, with 11 bases between the two ends. CDR3 in amino acids: CASSLAVRGNSPLHF. The CDR3 DNA reads TGCGCCAGCAGCTTGGCGGTGAGAGGGAATTCACCCCTCCACTTT.

This clone has a handful of counts. The chain is built from TRBV30 and TRBJ1-1; unclear D gene. Germline V gene lookup returns CDR1 GTSNPN and CDR2 SVGIG (reference sequence). There are 13 residues in the CDR3. V shed 0 bases and J shed 2 bases, with 7 bases lying between them. The CDR3 DNA sequence: TGTGCCTGGAGTGTATCCCCTAACACTGAAGCTTTCTTT. Its translation is CAWSVSPNTEAFF.

The sample holds a few counts of this clone. The chain joins TRBV6-5 to TRBJ1-1; 9 bases agree with TRBD1. Germline V gene lookup returns CDR1 MNHEY and CDR2 SVGAGI. This CDR3 comprises 14 residues. V lost 0 bases, J lost 6 bases, and 2 bases stayed unmatched. CDR3 sequence reads: CASSYSGTGPEAFF. CDR3 nucleotide sequence: TGTGCCAGCAGTTACTCCGGGACAGGGCCTGAAGCTTTCTTT.

This clone was counted many times. The chain carries TRBV9 and TRBJ2-3, with D possibly TRBD2 on 5 matching bases. The CDR3 has 15 amino acids. From germline, CDR1 is SGDLS and CDR2 YYNGEE. Trimming left V 7 bases short and J 1 base short, with 16 bases between. The CDR3 DNA sequence: TGTGCCAGCGCAATCAGCGGAAGTGGCACAGATACGCAGTATTTT. Its protein is CASAISGSGTDTQYF.

This clone turned up a few times. V and J are TRBV7-3 and TRBJ2-7, with TRBD1 identical over 11 bases. V trimming: 2 bases; J trimming: 3 bases; junction bases outside the gene matches: 3. The CDR3 contains 15 residues. CDR1 is SGHTA, CDR2 FQGTGA, per germline. The CDR3 reads CASSLYGTGGYEQYF. The CDR3 bases are TGTGCCAGCAGCTTATACGGGACAGGGGGCTACGAGCAGTACTTC. Using reference TRBV7-3 and TRBJ2-7 for the parts outside the CDR3, the full variable domain is GAGVSQTPSNKVTEKGKYVELRCDPISGHTALYWYRQSLGQGPEFLIYFQGTGAADDSGLPNDRFFAVRPEGSVSTLKIQRTERGDSAVYLCASSLYGTGGYEQYFGPGTRLTVT.

This sequence joins TRBV29-1 and TRBJ1-3, with D possibly matching TRBD1 (6 bases). This CDR3 is built from 14 residues. In germline, CDR1 is SQVTM, CDR2 ANQGSEA. V was cut by 2 bases and J by 4 bases, with 12 bases left in between. CDR3 nucleotide sequence: TGCAGCGTTGAACGGGGCAGGGGAGGAAACACCATATATTTT. Its protein product is CSVERGRGGNTIYF. The full variable domain, completed using reference TRBV29-1 and TRBJ1-3, is SAVISQKPSRDICQRGTSLTIQCQVDSQVTMMFWYRQQPGQSLTLIATANQGSEATYESGFVIDKFPISRPNLTFSTLTVSNMSPEDSSIYLCSVERGRGGNTIYFGEGSWLTVV.

This clone has a handful of counts. J is TRBJ2-5 and V is TRBV6-1; 10 nucleotides match TRBD2. CDR3 length equals 16 residues. Germline V gene sequence: CDR1 MNHNS, CDR2 SASEGT. V lost 4 bases to trimming and J lost 4 bases; unmatched junction nucleotides: 9. The CDR3 sequence: CASSVTSSGSRETQYF. In DNA form, the CDR3 reads TGTGCCAGCAGTGTAACCTCTAGCGGGAGCCGAGAGACCCAGTACTTC.

The chain carries TRBV15 and TRBJ1-1, with TRBD1 matching over 7 bases. This CDR3 comprises 14 residues. The germline gives CDR1 LNHNV, CDR2 YYDKDF (reference sequence). Trimming at V came to 5 bases and at J to 8 bases, leaving 11 bases not matched to a gene. For the CDR3, the DNA is TGTGCCACCAGCTTTGAGACAGGGTTTATCGAAGCTTTCTTT. Residues: CATSFETGFIEAFF.

V is TRBV4-1 and J is TRBJ2-1; D is perhaps TRBD1 (5 bases). The CDR3 is 14 amino acids. The germline V gene has CDR1 MGHRA and CDR2 YSYEKL. The ends were cut back, 4 bases at V and 6 bases at J, with 13 bases in the middle. The CDR3: CASSRGAPLNEQFF. CDR3 coding DNA: TGCGCCAGCAGCCGTGGGGCCCCCCTCAATGAGCAGTTCTTC.

The V and J genes are TRBV6-5 and TRBJ2-1, with 8 bases aligning to TRBD1. V shed 0 bases, J shed 4 bases, and the junction held 2 bases outside the gene matches. This CDR3 region has 15 residues. Germline values: CDR1 MNHEY, CDR2 SVGAGI. CDR3 in DNA: TGTGCCAGCAGTTACTCCGGACAGGGTTACAATGAGCAGTTCTTC. Protein sequence: CASSYSGQGYNEQFF.

This clone was picked up a small number of times. J is TRBJ1-1 and V is TRBV28; no clear D. CDR1 is MDHEN and CDR2 is SYDVKM in the germline V gene. V was pared by 4 bases and J by 0 bases, with 15 bases between. CDR3 length: 16 amino acids. CDR3 sequence (DNA): TGTGCCAGCAGTTCCCGACCTGGGAGGGTGAACACTGAAGCTTTCTTT. Translated: CASSSRPGRVNTEAFF.

V and J are TRBV6-6 and TRBJ2-7, with 7 bases lining up with TRBD1. The CDR3 spans 13 residues. Unmatched junction bases numbered 1, after V lost 4 bases and J lost 1 base. From germline, CDR1 is MNHNY and CDR2 SVGAGI (reference sequence). The CDR3 is CASSLQGSYEQYF. CDR3 nucleotides: TGTGCCAGCAGTTTACAGGGGTCCTACGAGCAGTACTTC.

This chain links TRBV4-1 with TRBJ1-5; perhaps TRBD1 as D (5 bases). Trimming took off 0 bases at V and 7 bases at J, with 13 bases between the two ends. Germline-derived CDR1 and CDR2 are MGHRA and YSYEKL. The CDR3 is 15 residues long. This CDR3 reads CASSQDRGNSQPQHF. CDR3 bases: TGCGCCAGCAGCCAAGATCGGGGGAATTCCCAGCCCCAGCATTTT.

This clone came up a few times. V is TRBV30 and J is TRBJ2-7, with 10 bases identical to TRBD2. Germline CDR1 GTSNPN, CDR2 SVGIG (reference sequence). The CDR3 is made up of 14 amino acids. After removal of 4 bases from V and 4 bases from J, the junction contained 7 bases not matched to a gene. This chain's CDR3 is CAWNRGLASYEQYF. CDR3 bases: TGTGCCTGGAATCGGGGACTAGCGTCTTACGAGCAGTACTTC.

The rearrangement links TRBV4-3 to TRBJ2-3; D remains ambiguous. The CDR3 has 15 amino acids. Trimming removed 1 base from V and 1 base from J, with 9 bases in between. Germline lookup yields CDR1 LGHNA and CDR2 YSLEER. CDR3 residues: CASSQGAYRTDTQYF. CDR3 DNA: TGCGCCAGCAGCCAAGGGGCTTACCGCACAGATACGCAGTATTTT.